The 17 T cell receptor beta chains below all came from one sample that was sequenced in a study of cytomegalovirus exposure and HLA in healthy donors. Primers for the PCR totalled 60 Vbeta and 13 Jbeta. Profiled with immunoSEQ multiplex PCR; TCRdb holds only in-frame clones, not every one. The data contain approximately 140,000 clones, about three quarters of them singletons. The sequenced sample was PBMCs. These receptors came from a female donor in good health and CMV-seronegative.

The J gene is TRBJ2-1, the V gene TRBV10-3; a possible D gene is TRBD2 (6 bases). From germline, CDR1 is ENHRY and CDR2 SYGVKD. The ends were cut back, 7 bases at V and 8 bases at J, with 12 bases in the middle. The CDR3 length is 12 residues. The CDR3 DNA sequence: TGTGCCATCACCGGGAGTCCCCATGAGCAGTTCTTC. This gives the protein CAITGSPHEQFF.

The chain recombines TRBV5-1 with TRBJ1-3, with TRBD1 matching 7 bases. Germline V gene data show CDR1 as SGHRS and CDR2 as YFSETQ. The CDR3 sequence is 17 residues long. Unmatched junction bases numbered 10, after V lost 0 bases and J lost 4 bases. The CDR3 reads CASSLAPGRGSGNTIYF. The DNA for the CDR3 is TGCGCCAGCAGCTTGGCACCGGGCAGGGGGTCAGGAAACACCATATATTTT.

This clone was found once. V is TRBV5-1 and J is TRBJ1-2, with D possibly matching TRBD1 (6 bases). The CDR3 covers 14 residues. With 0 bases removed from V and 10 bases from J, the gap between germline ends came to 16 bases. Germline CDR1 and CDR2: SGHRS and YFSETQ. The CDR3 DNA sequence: TGCGCCAGCAGCTTGGGAGGGGCGGGGGCCCCCTACACCTTC. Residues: CASSLGGAGAPYTF.

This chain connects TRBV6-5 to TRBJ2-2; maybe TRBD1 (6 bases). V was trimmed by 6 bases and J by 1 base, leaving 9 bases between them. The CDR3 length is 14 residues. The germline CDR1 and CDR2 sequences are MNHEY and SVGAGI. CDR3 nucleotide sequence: TGTGCCAGCAGCGGGACAAGGAACACCGGGGAGCTGTTTTTT. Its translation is CASSGTRNTGELFF.

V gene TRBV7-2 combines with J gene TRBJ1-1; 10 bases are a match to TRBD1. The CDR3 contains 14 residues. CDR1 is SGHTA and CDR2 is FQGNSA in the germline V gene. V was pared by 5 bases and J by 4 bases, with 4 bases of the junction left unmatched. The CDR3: CASSGQGGPTEAFF. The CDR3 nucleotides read TGTGCCAGCAGCGGACAGGGGGGGCCCACTGAAGCTTTCTTT.

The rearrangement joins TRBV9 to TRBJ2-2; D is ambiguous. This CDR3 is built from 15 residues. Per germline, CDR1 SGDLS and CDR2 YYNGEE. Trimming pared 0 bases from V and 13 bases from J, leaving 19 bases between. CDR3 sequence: CASSVAQDTTSRLFF. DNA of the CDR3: TGTGCCAGCAGCGTAGCGCAGGATACCACCTCACGGCTGTTTTTT.

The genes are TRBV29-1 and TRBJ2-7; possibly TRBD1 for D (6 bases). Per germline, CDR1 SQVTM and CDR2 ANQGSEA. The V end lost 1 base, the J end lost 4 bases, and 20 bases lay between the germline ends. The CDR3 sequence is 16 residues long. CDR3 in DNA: TGCAGCGTTGAAGGGAAGGGCCCAGGGGCTGAATACGAGCAGTACTTC. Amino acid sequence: CSVEGKGPGAEYEQYF.

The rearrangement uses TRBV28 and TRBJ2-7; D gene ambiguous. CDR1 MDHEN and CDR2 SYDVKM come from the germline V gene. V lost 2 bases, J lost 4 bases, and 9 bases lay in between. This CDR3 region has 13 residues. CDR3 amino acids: CASSLDGPYEQYF. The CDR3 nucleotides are TGTGCCAGCAGTTTAGATGGCCCTTACGAGCAGTACTTC.

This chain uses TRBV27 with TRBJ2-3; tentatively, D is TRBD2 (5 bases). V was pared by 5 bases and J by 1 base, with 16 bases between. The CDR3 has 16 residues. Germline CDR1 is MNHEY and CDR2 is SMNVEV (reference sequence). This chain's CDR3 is CASSTNGEIGTDTQYF. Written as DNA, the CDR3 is TGTGCCAGCAGTACCAATGGGGAGATTGGCACAGATACGCAGTATTTT.

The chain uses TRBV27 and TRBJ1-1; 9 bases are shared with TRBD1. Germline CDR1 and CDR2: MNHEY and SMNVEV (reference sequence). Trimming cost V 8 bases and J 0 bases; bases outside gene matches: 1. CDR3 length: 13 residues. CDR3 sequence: CASGQGLNTEAFF. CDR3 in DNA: TGTGCCAGCGGACAGGGGTTGAACACTGAAGCTTTCTTT.

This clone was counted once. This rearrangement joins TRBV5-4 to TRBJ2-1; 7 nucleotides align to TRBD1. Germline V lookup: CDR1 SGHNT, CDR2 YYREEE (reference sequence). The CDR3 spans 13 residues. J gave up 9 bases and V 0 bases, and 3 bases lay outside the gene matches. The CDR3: CASSLVSGGEQFF. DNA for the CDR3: TGTGCCAGCAGCTTGGTCTCAGGGGGTGAGCAGTTCTTC.

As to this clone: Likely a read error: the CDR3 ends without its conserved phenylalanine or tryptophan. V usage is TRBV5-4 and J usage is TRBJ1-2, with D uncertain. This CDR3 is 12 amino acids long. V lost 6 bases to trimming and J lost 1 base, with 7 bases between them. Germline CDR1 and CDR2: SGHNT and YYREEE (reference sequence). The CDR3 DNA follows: TGTGCCAGCACCATGGATAACTATGGCTACACCTCC. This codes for CASTMDNYGYTS.

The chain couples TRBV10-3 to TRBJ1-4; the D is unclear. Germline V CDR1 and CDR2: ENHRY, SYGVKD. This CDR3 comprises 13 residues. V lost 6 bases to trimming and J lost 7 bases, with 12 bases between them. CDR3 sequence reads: CAIREEVAEKLFF. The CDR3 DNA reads TGTGCCATCAGGGAGGAAGTGGCTGAAAAACTGTTTTTT.

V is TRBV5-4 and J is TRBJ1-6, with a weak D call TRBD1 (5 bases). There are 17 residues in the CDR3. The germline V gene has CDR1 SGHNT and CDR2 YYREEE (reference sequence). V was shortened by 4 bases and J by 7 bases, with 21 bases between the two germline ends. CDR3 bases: TGTGCCAGCAGCGACTCGGGGGGAAAGGCGAGGAATTCACCCCTCCACTTT. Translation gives CASSDSGGKARNSPLHF.

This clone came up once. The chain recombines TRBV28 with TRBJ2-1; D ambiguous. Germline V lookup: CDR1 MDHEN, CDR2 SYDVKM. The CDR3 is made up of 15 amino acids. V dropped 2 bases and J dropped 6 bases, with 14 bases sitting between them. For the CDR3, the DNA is TGTGCCAGCAGTTTACCCGGGTATTTGGGCAATGAGCAGTTCTTC. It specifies CASSLPGYLGNEQFF.

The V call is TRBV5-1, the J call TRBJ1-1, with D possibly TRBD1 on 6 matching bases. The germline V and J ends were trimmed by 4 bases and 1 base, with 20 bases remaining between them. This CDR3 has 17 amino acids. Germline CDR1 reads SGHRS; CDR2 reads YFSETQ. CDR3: CASSHRGGGAKNTEAFF. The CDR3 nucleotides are TGCGCCAGCAGCCACCGAGGTGGGGGGGCAAAGAACACTGAAGCTTTCTTT.

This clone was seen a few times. The CDR3 protein is CATRVGGDPYGYTF. The CDR3 nucleotides read TGTGCCACCCGTGTGGGGGGTGACCCTTATGGCTACACCTTC. This chain links TRBV15 with TRBJ1-2; tentative D call: TRBD1 (5 bases). The germline gives CDR1 LNHNV, CDR2 YYDKDF (reference sequence). This CDR3 region has 14 residues. V lost 8 bases to trimming and J lost 5 bases, with 18 bases between them.